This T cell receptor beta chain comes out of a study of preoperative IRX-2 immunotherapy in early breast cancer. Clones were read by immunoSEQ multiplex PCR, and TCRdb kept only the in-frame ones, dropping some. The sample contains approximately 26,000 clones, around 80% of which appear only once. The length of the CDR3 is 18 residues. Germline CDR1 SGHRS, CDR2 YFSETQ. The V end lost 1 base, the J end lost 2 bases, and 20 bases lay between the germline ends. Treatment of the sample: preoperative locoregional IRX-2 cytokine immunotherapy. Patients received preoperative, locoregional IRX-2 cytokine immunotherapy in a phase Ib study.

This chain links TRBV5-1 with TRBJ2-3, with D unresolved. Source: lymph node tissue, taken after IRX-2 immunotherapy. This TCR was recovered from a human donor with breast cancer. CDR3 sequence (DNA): TGCGCCAGCAGCTTGAGGTCTGAACACGTGGGGTCCACAGATACGCAGTATTTT. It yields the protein CASSLRSEHVGSTDTQYF.